This record looks at one T cell receptor beta chain sequence and its context. What it binds is not known. Researchers ran the assay at a deep level. Method: immunoSEQ multiplex PCR; TCRdb's copy keeps in-frame clones and lacks some. The data contain 2,500,000 or so clones, around 94% of them singletons. The data are from a study of shared clonotypes between healthy human individuals. Study observations and caveats: An effect of sequencing depth on clonotype sharing among donors was expected. Across subsets, estimated richness was generally greater for naive than for memory populations.

The CDR3 sequence is 16 residues long. In germline, CDR1 is SGHRS, CDR2 YFSETQ. The V segment lost 3 bases and the J segment 4 bases; nucleotides outside the gene matches: 3. This sequence joins TRBV5-1 and TRBJ2-5; TRBD2 matches 16 bases. The sequencing sample was made of naive CD4+ T cells sorted from blood. Subset in this sample: CD45RA+ positively selected. The TCR was taken from a man aged 18 to 30 in good health. CDR3 loop: CASSSGLAGGPETQYF. The CDR3 DNA reads as TGCGCCAGCAGCTCGGGACTAGCGGGGGGGCCAGAGACCCAGTACTTC.